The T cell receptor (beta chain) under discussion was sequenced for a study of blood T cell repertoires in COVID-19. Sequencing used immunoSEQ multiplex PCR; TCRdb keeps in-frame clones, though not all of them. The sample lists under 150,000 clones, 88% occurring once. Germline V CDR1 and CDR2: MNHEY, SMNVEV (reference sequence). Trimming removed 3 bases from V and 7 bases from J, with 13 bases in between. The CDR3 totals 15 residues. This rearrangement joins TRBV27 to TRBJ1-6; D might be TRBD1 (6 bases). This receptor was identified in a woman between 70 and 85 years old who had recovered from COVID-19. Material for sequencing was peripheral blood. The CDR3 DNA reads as TGTGCCAGCAGTTTCGGGTCCCAGGGGAATTCACCCCTCCACTTT. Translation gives CASSFGSQGNSPLHF.